This T cell receptor beta chain was retrieved from a study of blood T cell repertoires in COVID-19. Looking at the study overall: Samples of COVID-19 (acute and convalescent) were obtained from the United States, Italy and Spain. Sample material is recorded as cDNA or gDNA derived from T cells, B-cell-depleted T cells, or PBMCs.

Trimming cost V 0 bases and J 0 bases, with 17 bases left between them. The CDR3 runs to 18 residues. Germline-derived CDR1 and CDR2 are MGHDK and SYGVNS. Authors' methods: Amplified reference gene primers provided the basis for estimating nucleated cell counts. Some clones are missing from TCRdb's copy, which holds only in-frame ones; the method was immunoSEQ multiplex PCR. That table is the source of V, J and clone size, and D and trimming were worked out from the DNA. The sample yields roughly 700,000 clones, approximately 90% seen once. The sequenced sample was peripheral blood. The clonotype was recovered from a woman between 18 and 29 years old with acute or convalescent COVID-19. The chain links TRBV25-1 to TRBJ1-1; D is unresolved. DNA for the CDR3: TGTGCCAGCAGTGAATATTTTTCCGAGGGAACCATGAACACTGAAGCTTTCTTT. Its protein product is CASSEYFSEGTMNTEAFF.